This T cell receptor (beta chain) came from a study of spatial heterogeneity in lung cancer. Study summary: Detected beta-chain sequences consistently exceeded alpha-chain sequences.

Study-level findings and limits: Ubiquitous expanded tumor TCRs showed up in blood more at resection than follow-up.

About this clonotype: The antigen remains unidentified.

Time point meaning: sample taken at primary tumor resection. The cohort: 70 to 75 early-stage, untreated non-small cell lung cancer patients. Whole RNA, which was extracted from tumor, nontumor lung tissue or frozen PBMC, was sequenced without any cell sorting. V was trimmed by 7 bases and J by 0 bases, leaving 9 bases between them. The CDR3 has 13 residues. From germline, CDR1 is SNHLY and CDR2 FYNNEI. TCRdb ran MiXCR on the 5' RACE reads and lists one entry per CDR3 protein. In the table there are tens of thousands of distinct CDR3 sequences, around 4.3% of which are singletons. This TCR derives from a male donor with early-stage non-small cell lung cancer. Source: PBMCs, taken at surgery. The genes are TRBV2 and TRBJ1-2; D might be TRBD1 (5 bases). The CDR3 DNA reads TGTGCCAGCACGGACAACACTAACTATGGCTACACCTTC. This encodes CASTDNTNYGYTF.